One TCR beta chain is described in this entry. Antigen: not known. V was cut by 4 bases and J by 3 bases, with 16 bases left in between. The CDR3 is 16 amino acids. Germline V lookup: CDR1 SGHTA, CDR2 FQGNSA. The sample comes from a study of graft-versus-host responses after intestinal transplantation. Study details: Anti-thymocyte globulin served as induction for all recipients, who then took tacrolimus and steroids for three to four years.

Produced via immunoSEQ multiplex PCR; TCRdb's table is partial and in-frame only. This table holds 70,000 or so clones, over 75% found once. Study outcomes and limitations: Association was observed between peak circulating GvH clone levels and early post-transplant HvG declines. Allograft graft-versus-host to host-versus-graft clonal ratios ran high in patients with graft-donor T cell macrochimerism.

This chain connects TRBV7-2 to TRBJ1-3; D unresolved. The clonotype was recovered from a human donor who was the organ donor for an intestinal transplant. The material was unstimulated CD4+ T cells sorted from spleen or lymph node cells, obtained before transplant. CDR3 coding DNA: TGTGCCAGCAGCTCCCGGGGTCATTATATTGGAAACACCATATATTTT. Protein sequence: CASSSRGHYIGNTIYF.